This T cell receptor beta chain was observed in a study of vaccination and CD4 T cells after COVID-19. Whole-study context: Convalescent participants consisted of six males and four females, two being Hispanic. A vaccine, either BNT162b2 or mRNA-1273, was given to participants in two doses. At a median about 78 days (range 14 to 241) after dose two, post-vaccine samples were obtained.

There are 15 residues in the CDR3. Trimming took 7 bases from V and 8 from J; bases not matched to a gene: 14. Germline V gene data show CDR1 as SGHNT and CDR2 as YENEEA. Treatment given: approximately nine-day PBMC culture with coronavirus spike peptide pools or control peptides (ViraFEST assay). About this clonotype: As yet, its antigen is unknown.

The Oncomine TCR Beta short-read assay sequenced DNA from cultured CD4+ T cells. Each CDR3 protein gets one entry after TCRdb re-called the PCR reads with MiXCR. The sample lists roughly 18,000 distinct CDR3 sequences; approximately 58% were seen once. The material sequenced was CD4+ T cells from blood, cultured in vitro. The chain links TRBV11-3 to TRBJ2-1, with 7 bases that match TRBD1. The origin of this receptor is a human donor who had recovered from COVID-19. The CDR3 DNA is TGTGCCAGCAACCCGACAGGGCAGGTCGGTGATGAGCAGTTCTTC. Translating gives CASNPTGQVGDEQFF.